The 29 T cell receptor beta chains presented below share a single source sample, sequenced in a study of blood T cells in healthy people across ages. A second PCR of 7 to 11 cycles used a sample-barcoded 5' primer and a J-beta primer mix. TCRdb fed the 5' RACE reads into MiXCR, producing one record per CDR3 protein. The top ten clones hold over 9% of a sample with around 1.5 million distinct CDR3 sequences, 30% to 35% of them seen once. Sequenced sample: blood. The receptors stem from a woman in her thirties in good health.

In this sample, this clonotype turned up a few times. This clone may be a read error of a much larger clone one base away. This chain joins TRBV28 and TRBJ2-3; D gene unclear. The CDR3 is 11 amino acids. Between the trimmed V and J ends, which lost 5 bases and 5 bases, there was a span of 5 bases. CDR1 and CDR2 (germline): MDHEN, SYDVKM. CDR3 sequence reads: CASSILDTQYF. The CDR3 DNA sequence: TGTGCCAGCAGTATATTAGATACGCAGTATTTT.

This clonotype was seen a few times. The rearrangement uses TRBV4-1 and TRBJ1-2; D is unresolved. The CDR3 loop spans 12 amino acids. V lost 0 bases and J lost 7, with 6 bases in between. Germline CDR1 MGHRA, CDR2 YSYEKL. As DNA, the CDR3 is TGCGCCAGCAGCCAAGATATAGGTGGCTACACCTTC. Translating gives CASSQDIGGYTF.

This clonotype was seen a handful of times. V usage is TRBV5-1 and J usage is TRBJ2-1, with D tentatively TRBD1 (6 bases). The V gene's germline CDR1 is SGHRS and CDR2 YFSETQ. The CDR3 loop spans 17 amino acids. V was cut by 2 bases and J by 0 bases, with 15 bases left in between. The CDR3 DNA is TGCGCCAGCAGCTTCACCGAAACAGGGAGCTCCTACAATGAGCAGTTCTTC. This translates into CASSFTETGSSYNEQFF.

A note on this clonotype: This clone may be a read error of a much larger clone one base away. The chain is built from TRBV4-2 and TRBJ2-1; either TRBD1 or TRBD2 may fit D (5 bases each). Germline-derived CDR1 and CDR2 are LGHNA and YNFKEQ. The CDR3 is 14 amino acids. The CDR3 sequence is CVSSQSGARNEQFF. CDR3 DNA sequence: TGTGTCAGCAGCCAATCCGGGGCGAGGAATGAGCAGTTCTTC.

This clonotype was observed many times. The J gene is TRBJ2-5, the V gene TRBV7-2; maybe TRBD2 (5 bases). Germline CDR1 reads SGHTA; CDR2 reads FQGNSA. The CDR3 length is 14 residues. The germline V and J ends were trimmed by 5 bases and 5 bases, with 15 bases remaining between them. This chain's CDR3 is CASSQGLPVETQYF. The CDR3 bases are TGTGCCAGCAGCCAAGGACTCCCGGTCGAGACCCAGTACTTC.

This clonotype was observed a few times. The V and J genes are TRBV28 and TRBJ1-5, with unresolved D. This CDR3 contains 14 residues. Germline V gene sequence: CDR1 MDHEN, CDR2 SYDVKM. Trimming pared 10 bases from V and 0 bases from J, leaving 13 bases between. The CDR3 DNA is TGTGCCACCCTCTCCACGAATAGCAATCAGCCCCAGCATTTT. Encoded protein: CATLSTNSNQPQHF.

This CDR3 is CASSQEEVLAGADTQYF. For the CDR3, the DNA is TGTGCCAGCAGCCAAGAAGAGGTACTAGCGGGGGCAGATACGCAGTATTTT. V gene TRBV4-2 combines with J gene TRBJ2-3; 11 nucleotides match TRBD2. The junction had 6 bases not matched to a gene; V was cut back by 0 bases and J by 4 bases. CDR1 LGHNA and CDR2 YNFKEQ come from the germline V gene. The CDR3 length is 17 residues.

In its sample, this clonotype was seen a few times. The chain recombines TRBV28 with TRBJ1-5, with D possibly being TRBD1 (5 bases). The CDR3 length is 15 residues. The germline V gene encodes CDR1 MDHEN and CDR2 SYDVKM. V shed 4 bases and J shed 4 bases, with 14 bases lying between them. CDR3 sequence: CASSSRLGGNQPQHF. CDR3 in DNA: TGTGCCAGCAGTTCCCGTTTGGGGGGTAATCAGCCCCAGCATTTT.

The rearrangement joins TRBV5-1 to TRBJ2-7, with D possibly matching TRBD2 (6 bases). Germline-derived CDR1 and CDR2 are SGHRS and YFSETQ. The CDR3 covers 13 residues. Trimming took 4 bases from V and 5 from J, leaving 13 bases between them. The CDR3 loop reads CASSNGGAHEQYF. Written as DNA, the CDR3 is TGCGCCAGCAGCAACGGAGGGGCCCACGAGCAGTACTTC.

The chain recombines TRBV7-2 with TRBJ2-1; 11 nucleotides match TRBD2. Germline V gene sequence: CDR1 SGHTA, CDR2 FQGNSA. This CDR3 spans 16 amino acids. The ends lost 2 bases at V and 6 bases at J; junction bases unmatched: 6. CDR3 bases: TGTGCCAGCAGCTTAAGCTTACTAGCGGGAGTCAATGAGCAGTTCTTC. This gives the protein CASSLSLLAGVNEQFF.

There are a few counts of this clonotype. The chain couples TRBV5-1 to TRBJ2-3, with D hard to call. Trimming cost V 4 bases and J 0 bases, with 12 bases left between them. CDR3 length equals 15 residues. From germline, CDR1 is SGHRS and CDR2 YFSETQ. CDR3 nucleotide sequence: TGCGCCAGCAGCCGTAGGGCGGAAAGCACAGATACGCAGTATTTT. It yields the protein CASSRRAESTDTQYF.

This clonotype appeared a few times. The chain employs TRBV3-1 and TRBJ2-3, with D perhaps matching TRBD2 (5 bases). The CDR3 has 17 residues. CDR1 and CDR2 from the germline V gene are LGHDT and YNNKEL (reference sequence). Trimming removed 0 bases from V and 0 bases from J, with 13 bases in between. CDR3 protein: CASSQDFPRGSTDTQYF. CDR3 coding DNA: TGTGCCAGCAGCCAAGATTTCCCAAGAGGGAGCACAGATACGCAGTATTTT.

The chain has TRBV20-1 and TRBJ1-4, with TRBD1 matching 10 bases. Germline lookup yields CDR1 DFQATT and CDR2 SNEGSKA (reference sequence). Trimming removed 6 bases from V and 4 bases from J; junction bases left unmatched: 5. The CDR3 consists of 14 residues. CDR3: CSAGDRGFNEKLFF. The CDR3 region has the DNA TGCAGTGCCGGGGACAGGGGATTTAATGAAAAACTGTTTTTT.

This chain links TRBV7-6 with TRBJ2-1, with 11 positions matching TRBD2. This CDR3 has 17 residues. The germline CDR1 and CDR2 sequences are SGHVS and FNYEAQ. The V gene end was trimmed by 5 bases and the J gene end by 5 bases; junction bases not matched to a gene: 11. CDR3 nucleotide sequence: TGTGCCAGCAGCCCAACTAGCGGGAGTTTCCTAAACAATGAGCAGTTCTTC. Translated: CASSPTSGSFLNNEQFF.

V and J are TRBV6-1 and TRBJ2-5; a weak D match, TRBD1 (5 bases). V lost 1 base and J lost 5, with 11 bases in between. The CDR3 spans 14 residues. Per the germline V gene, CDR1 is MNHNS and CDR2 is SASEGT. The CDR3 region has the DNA TGTGCCAGCAGTGAAGAGTCAGGGTGGGAGACCCAGTACTTC. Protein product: CASSEESGWETQYF.

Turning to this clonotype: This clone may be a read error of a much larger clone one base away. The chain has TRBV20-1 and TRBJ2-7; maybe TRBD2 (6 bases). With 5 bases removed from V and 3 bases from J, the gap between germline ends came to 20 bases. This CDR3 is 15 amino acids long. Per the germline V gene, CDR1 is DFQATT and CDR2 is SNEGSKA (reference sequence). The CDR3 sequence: CSAPTTIGRGYEQYF. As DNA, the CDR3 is TGCAGTGCTCCGACAACTATCGGGAGAGGCTACGAGCAGTACTTC.

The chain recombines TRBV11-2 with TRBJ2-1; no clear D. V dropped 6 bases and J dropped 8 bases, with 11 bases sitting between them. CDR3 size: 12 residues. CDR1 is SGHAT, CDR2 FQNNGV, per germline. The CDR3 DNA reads TGTGCCAGCAGTCCATCCTCAGATGAGCAGTTCTTC. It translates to CASSPSSDEQFF.

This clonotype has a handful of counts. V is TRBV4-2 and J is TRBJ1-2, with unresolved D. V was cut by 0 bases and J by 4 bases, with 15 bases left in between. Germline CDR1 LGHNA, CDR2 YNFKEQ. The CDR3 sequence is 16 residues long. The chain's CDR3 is CASSQDASTLSYGYTF. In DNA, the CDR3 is TGTGCCAGCAGCCAAGACGCATCCACCCTCAGCTATGGCTACACCTTC.

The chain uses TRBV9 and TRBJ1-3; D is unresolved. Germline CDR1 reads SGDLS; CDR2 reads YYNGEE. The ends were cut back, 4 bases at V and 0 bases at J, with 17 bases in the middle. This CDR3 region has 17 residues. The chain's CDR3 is CASSPRSSGGSGNTIYF. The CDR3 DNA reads TGTGCCAGCAGCCCGAGAAGCTCGGGAGGCTCTGGAAACACCATATATTTT.

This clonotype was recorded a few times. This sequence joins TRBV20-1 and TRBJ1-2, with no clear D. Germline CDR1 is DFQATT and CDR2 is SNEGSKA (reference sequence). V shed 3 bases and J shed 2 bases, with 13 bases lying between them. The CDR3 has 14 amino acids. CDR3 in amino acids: CSARKGNQNYGYTF. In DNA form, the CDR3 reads TGCAGTGCTAGGAAAGGAAATCAGAACTATGGCTACACCTTC.

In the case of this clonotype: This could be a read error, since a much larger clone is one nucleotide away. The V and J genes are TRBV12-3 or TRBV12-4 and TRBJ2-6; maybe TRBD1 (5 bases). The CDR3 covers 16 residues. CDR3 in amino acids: CASSEQPGSGANALTF. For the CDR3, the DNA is TGTGCCAGCAGTGAACAACCGGGCTCTGGGGCCAACGCCCTGACTTTC.

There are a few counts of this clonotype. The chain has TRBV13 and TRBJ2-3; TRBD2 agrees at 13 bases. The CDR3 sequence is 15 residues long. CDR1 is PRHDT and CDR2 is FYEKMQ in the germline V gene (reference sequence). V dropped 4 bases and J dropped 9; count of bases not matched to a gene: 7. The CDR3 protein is CASSSSGTSGNTQYF. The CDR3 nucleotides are TGTGCCAGCAGCTCATCCGGGACTAGCGGGAACACGCAGTATTTT.

This CDR3 reads CASKGGEDEQFF. CDR3 nucleotide sequence: TGTGCCAGCAAGGGGGGCGAGGATGAGCAGTTCTTC. The rearrangement links TRBV13 to TRBJ2-1, with D perhaps given as TRBD1 or TRBD2 (6 bases each). This CDR3 is built from 12 residues. Germline V gene sequence: CDR1 PRHDT, CDR2 FYEKMQ (reference sequence). Trimming left V 7 bases short and J 8 bases short, with 12 bases between. Using reference TRBV13 and TRBJ2-1 for the parts outside the CDR3, the full variable domain is AAGVIQSPRHLIKEKRETATLKCYPIPRHDTVYWYQQGPGQDPQFLISFYEKMQSDKGSIPDRFSAQQFSDYHSELNMSSLELGDSALYFCASKGGEDEQFFGPGTRLTVL.

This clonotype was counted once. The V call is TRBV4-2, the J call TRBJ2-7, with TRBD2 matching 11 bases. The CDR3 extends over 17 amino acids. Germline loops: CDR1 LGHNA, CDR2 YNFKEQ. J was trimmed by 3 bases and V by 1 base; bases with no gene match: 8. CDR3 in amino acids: CASSQATTSGGVYEQYF. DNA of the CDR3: TGTGCCAGCAGCCAAGCGACCACTAGCGGGGGAGTCTACGAGCAGTACTTC.

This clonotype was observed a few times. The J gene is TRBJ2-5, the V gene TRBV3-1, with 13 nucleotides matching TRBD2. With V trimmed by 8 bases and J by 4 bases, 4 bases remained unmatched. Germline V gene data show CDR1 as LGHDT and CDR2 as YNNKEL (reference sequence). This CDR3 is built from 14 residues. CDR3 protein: CASGLAGVGETQYF. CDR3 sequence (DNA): TGTGCCAGCGGACTAGCGGGAGTGGGAGAGACCCAGTACTTC.

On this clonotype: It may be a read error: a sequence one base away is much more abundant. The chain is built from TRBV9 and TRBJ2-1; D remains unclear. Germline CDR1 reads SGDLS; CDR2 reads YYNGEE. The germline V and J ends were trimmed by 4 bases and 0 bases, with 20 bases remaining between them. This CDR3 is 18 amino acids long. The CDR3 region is CASSKSFRALGSYNEQFF. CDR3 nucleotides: TGTGCCAGCAGCAAGAGTTTTCGGGCGCTAGGCTCCTACAATGAGCAGTTCTTC.

In nucleotides, the CDR3 is TGTGCCAGCAGATTGGGGGGCCGGAATCAGCCCCAGCATTTT. Translated: CASRLGGRNQPQHF. The chain employs TRBV27 and TRBJ1-5, with D perhaps matching TRBD1 (6 bases). Between the trimmed V and J ends, which lost 6 bases and 4 bases, there was a span of 13 bases. Germline values: CDR1 MNHEY, CDR2 SMNVEV (reference sequence). This CDR3 comprises 14 residues.

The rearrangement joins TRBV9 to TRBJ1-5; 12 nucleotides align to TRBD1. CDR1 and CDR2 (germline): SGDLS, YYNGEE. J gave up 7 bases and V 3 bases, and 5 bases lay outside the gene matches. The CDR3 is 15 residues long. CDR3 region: CASSAGQGARQPQHF. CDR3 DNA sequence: TGTGCCAGCAGCGCGGGACAGGGGGCGAGACAGCCCCAGCATTTT.

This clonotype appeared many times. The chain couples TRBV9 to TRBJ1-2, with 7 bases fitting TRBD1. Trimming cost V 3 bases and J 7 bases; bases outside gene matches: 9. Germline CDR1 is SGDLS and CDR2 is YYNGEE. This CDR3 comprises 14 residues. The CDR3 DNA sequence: TGTGCCAGCAGCGATATGACAGGGATCGGTGGCTACACCTTC. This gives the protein CASSDMTGIGGYTF. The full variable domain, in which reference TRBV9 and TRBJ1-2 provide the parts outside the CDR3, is DSGVTQTPKHLITATGQRVTLRCSPRSGDLSVYWYQQSLDQGLQFLIQYYNGEERAKGNILERFSAQQFPDLHSELNLSSLELGDSALYFCASSDMTGIGGYTFGSGTRLTVV.